This T cell receptor beta chain stems from a study of human T cells and chemical hapten exposure. The table lists this clonotype with a few counts. Its antigen is currently unknown. Study-level findings and limits: Because all patients had alopecia, their immune responses might differ from healthy ones.

TCRdb redid the calling of the RACE reads with MiXCR, one entry per CDR3 protein. The table lists around 300,000 distinct CDR3 sequences, 5.5% of them singletons. Germline loops: CDR1 SGHAT, CDR2 FQNNGV. The CDR3 contains 15 residues. V was clipped by 5 bases and J by 7 bases; unmatched bases: 6. Described time point: pre-sensitization, week 0. This sample's treatment: therapeutic diphenylcyclopropenone sensitization with weekly scalp DPC. The drawing of blood occurred before each patch test was applied. This chain connects TRBV11-2 to TRBJ1-6; 9 bases align to TRBD1. This sequence was found in a woman between 18 and 30 years old with alopecia areata. Some clones in this sample may be carry-over from other donors' samples. The source material was whole blood, sampled in connection with sensitization to the hapten diphenylcyclopropenone (DPC). CDR3 loop: CASSRDRVLNSPLHF. The CDR3 region has the DNA TGTGCCAGCAGCCGGGACAGGGTGTTGAATTCACCCCTCCACTTT. Using reference TRBV11-2 and TRBJ1-6 for the parts outside the CDR3, the full variable domain is EAGVAQSPRYKIIEKRQSVAFWCNPISGHATLYWYQQILGQGPKLLIQFQNNGVVDDSQLPKDRFSAERLKGVDSTLKIQPAKLEDSAVYLCASSRDRVLNSPLHFGNGTRLTVT.